These 31 T cell receptor beta chains share one sample of origin, sequenced in a study of blood T cell repertoires in COVID-19. The repertoire was sequenced with immunoSEQ multiplex PCR; TCRdb's copy has only in-frame clones and lacks some. The sample holds around 29,000 clones; around 90% are singletons and the top ten take roughly 10%. Source material: peripheral blood. These receptor sequences come from a human donor in a cohort sampled during active COVID-19.

The V call is TRBV7-3, the J call TRBJ2-2, with D unclear. This CDR3 is 13 amino acids long. From germline, CDR1 is SGHTA and CDR2 FQGTGA. V was pared by 2 bases and J by 4 bases, with 5 bases between. The CDR3 DNA sequence: TGTGCCAGCAGCTTAGGCAGCACCGGGGAGCTGTTTTTT. Amino acids: CASSLGSTGELFF. The full variable domain, with the rest looked up from reference TRBV7-3 and TRBJ2-2, is GAGVSQTPSNKVTEKGKYVELRCDPISGHTALYWYRQSLGQGPEFLIYFQGTGAADDSGLPNDRFFAVRPEGSVSTLKIQRTERGDSAVYLCASSLGSTGELFFGEGSRLTVL.

This clone was counted a few times. This chain connects TRBV7-9 to TRBJ1-2; 7 nucleotides align to TRBD1. There are 16 residues in the CDR3. Trimming cost V 5 bases and J 8 bases; bases outside gene matches: 17. The V gene's germline CDR1 is SEHNR and CDR2 FQNEAQ (reference sequence). The CDR3 DNA is TGTGCCAGCAGCCACGGGACAGCGGGTCCACAGGGGGGCTACACCTTC. This codes for CASSHGTAGPQGGYTF.

V gene TRBV14 combines with J gene TRBJ2-1, with 11 nucleotides matching TRBD2. This CDR3 comprises 15 residues. The junction had 3 bases not matched to a gene; V was cut back by 4 bases and J by 4 bases. Germline lookup yields CDR1 SGHDN and CDR2 FVKESK. CDR3 amino acids: CASSRLAGLYNEQFF. CDR3 sequence (DNA): TGTGCCAGCAGCCGACTAGCGGGGTTATACAATGAGCAGTTCTTC.

The chain uses TRBV7-9 and TRBJ1-4; TRBD1 might be the D (5 bases). The CDR3 extends over 17 amino acids. With 1 base removed from V and 4 bases from J, the gap between germline ends came to 16 bases. Germline lookup yields CDR1 SEHNR and CDR2 FQNEAQ (reference sequence). Here the CDR3 reads CASSLGSGGTINEKLFF. CDR3 DNA: TGTGCCAGCAGCTTAGGCTCGGGGGGAACCATTAATGAAAAACTGTTTTTT.

The sample holds one count of this clone. This rearrangement joins TRBV27 to TRBJ2-7, with 9 bases that match TRBD2. The length of the CDR3 is 15 residues. Germline lookup yields CDR1 MNHEY and CDR2 SMNVEV (reference sequence). V gave up 5 bases and J gave up 4 bases; unmatched junction bases: 9. The CDR3 region is CASSASGTSRYEQYF. The CDR3 DNA reads as TGTGCCAGCAGTGCGTCCGGGACTAGCAGATACGAGCAGTACTTC.

V gene TRBV19 combines with J gene TRBJ1-2; D is possibly TRBD1 (6 bases). The CDR3 runs to 15 residues. V was pared by 5 bases and J by 2 bases, with 15 bases between. Per the germline V gene, CDR1 is LNHDA and CDR2 is SQIVND (reference sequence). The CDR3 DNA sequence: TGTGCCAGTAGTCTGTACAGGGACCCCAACTATGGCTACACCTTC. Encoded protein: CASSLYRDPNYGYTF.

The chain links TRBV18 to TRBJ2-5; no firm D call. The length of the CDR3 is 12 residues. Germline V gene data show CDR1 as KGHSH and CDR2 as LQKENI. The ends were cut back, 0 bases at V and 4 bases at J, with 3 bases in the middle. The CDR3 DNA reads TGTGCCAGCTCACCACCCAGAGAGACCCAGTACTTC. Encoded protein: CASSPPRETQYF.

Only one count was recorded for this clone. The chain uses TRBV12-5 and TRBJ1-1, with TRBD1 matching 10 bases. CDR3 length: 16 amino acids. Trimming at V came to 4 bases and at J to 4 bases, leaving 9 bases not matched to a gene. Germline values: CDR1 LGHNT, CDR2 FRNRAP. CDR3: CASGSRRGQGPTEAFF. The CDR3 bases are TGTGCTAGTGGTTCTCGACGGGGACAGGGGCCCACTGAAGCTTTCTTT.

This chain links TRBV6-4 with TRBJ2-2; 8 bases match TRBD2. The CDR3 runs to 14 residues. Trimming cost V 8 bases and J 3 bases; bases outside gene matches: 5. Germline V lookup: CDR1 MRHNA, CDR2 SNTAGT. The CDR3 DNA follows: TGTGCCAGCGGGGGACTAGAGGACACCGGGGAGCTGTTTTTT. Translating it yields CASGGLEDTGELFF.

This clone was detected once. The rearrangement joins TRBV6-5 to TRBJ1-1; D call uncertain. V was cut by 0 bases and J by 1 base, with 6 bases left in between. The germline CDR1 and CDR2 sequences are MNHEY and SVGAGI. This CDR3 is 14 amino acids long. CDR3 loop: CASSYSRQNTEAFF. The CDR3 nucleotides read TGTGCCAGCAGTTACTCGCGGCAGAACACTGAAGCTTTCTTT.

This chain links TRBV7-2 with TRBJ2-3; no clear D. Germline CDR1 reads SGHTA; CDR2 reads FQGNSA. There are 15 residues in the CDR3. V was clipped by 5 bases and J by 2 bases, with 14 bases between them. The CDR3 here is CASSHGNIDTDTQYF. Here the CDR3 DNA reads TGTGCCAGCAGCCACGGTAATATCGACACAGATACGCAGTATTTT.

This sequence joins TRBV7-8 and TRBJ2-6, with D perhaps matching TRBD1 (6 bases). This CDR3 has 18 amino acids. V lost 5 bases and J lost 0, with 17 bases in between. Germline V gene sequence: CDR1 SGHVS, CDR2 FQNEAQ. The CDR3 nucleotides read TGTGCCAGCAGCCTAGGGGGAGCAGTTCCCTCTGGGGCCAACGTCCTGACTTTC. Its protein is CASSLGGAVPSGANVLTF.

The chain is built from TRBV19 and TRBJ2-1; 8 bases line up with TRBD2. Per the germline V gene, CDR1 is LNHDA and CDR2 is SQIVND (reference sequence). Germline trimming cut 0 bases from V and 6 bases from J; bases unmatched to any gene: 7. This CDR3 is built from 16 residues. The CDR3 spells CASSIDRLAFGNEQFF. CDR3 bases: TGTGCCAGTAGTATAGATCGACTAGCGTTTGGCAATGAGCAGTTCTTC. The variable domain in full, with the rest retrieved from reference TRBV19 and TRBJ2-1, is DGGITQSPKYLFRKEGQNVTLSCEQNLNHDAMYWYRQDPGQGLRLIYYSQIVNDFQKGDIAEGYSVSREKKESFPLTVTSAQKNPTAFYLCASSIDRLAFGNEQFFGPGTRLTVL.

This clone was detected only once. J is TRBJ1-2 and V is TRBV6-4; maybe TRBD1 (6 bases). Germline CDR1 is MRHNA and CDR2 is SNTAGT. The CDR3 is 15 amino acids. V dropped 2 bases and J dropped 4 bases, with 14 bases sitting between them. The CDR3 nucleotides read TGTGCCAGCAGTGACGTGGCAGGGGATGGCTATGGCTACACCTTC. Protein: CASSDVAGDGYGYTF.

The rearrangement joins TRBV29-1 to TRBJ2-3; possibly TRBD1 for D (7 bases). From germline, CDR1 is SQVTM and CDR2 ANQGSEA. The germline V and J ends were trimmed by 6 bases and 6 bases, with 13 bases remaining between them. The CDR3 is made up of 12 amino acids. CDR3 residues: CSVEGQRDTQYF. The CDR3 bases are TGCAGCGTGGAGGGACAGAGGGATACGCAGTATTTT.

This CDR3 reads CASSGRGDQPQHF. The DNA for the CDR3 is TGTGCCAGTTCCGGCCGGGGTGATCAGCCCCAGCATTTT. The V gene is TRBV7-2, the J gene TRBJ1-5; D not resolved. Germline CDR1 SGHTA, CDR2 FQGNSA. The CDR3 totals 13 residues. Trimming cost V 9 bases and J 5 bases, with 14 bases left between them.

The chain couples TRBV5-1 to TRBJ2-7; a weak D match, TRBD2 (5 bases). Trimming took 0 bases from V and 3 from J, leaving 10 bases between them. Per germline, CDR1 SGHRS and CDR2 YFSETQ. The CDR3 is 14 amino acids. The CDR3 reads CASSLVLGSYEQYF. CDR3 nucleotide sequence: TGCGCCAGCAGCTTGGTTCTAGGGAGCTACGAGCAGTACTTC.

The V gene is TRBV28, the J gene TRBJ2-7; TRBD2 matches 11 bases. The J segment lost 1 base and the V segment lost 7 bases, leaving 3 bases of the junction unmatched. Germline values: CDR1 MDHEN, CDR2 SYDVKM. CDR3 length: 14 residues. CDR3: CASITSGGSYEQYF. CDR3 sequence (DNA): TGTGCCAGCATAACTAGCGGGGGTTCCTACGAGCAGTACTTC.

The rearrangement links TRBV13 to TRBJ2-2; D remains unclear. Germline CDR1 and CDR2: PRHDT and FYEKMQ (reference sequence). This CDR3 is built from 15 residues. Trimming left V 0 bases short and J 5 bases short, with 10 bases between. This CDR3 reads CASSLGRPLTGELFF. The CDR3 DNA is TGTGCCAGCAGCTTAGGCCGTCCTTTGACCGGGGAGCTGTTTTTT.

This chain uses TRBV18 with TRBJ2-7, with TRBD2 matching over 7 bases. V shed 6 bases and J 0 bases; nucleotides not matched to a gene: 8. The germline gives CDR1 KGHSH, CDR2 LQKENI. The length of the CDR3 is 15 residues. The chain's CDR3 is CASSRSGENSYEQYF. The CDR3 coding sequence is TGTGCCAGCTCCCGAAGCGGGGAGAACTCCTACGAGCAGTACTTC.

The V and J genes are TRBV2 and TRBJ2-7; no clear D. CDR3 length equals 14 residues. Trimming pared 1 base from V and 3 bases from J, leaving 10 bases between. The V gene's germline CDR1 is SNHLY and CDR2 FYNNEI. CDR3 protein: CASSEVRVGYEQYF. For the CDR3, the DNA is TGTGCCAGCAGTGAAGTGCGAGTCGGCTACGAGCAGTACTTC.

A few counts support this clone. This sequence joins TRBV4-1 and TRBJ2-1; 11 positions match TRBD1. The germline V gene encodes CDR1 MGHRA and CDR2 YSYEKL. The CDR3 contains 16 residues. The V segment lost 4 bases and the J segment 6 bases; nucleotides outside the gene matches: 8. The CDR3: CASSRNVGTGGNEQFF. The CDR3 DNA is TGCGCCAGCAGCCGGAATGTCGGGACAGGGGGCAATGAGCAGTTCTTC.

This clone was detected once. The genes are TRBV7-2 and TRBJ1-1, with D unclear. Germline V gene lookup returns CDR1 SGHTA and CDR2 FQGNSA. Trimming took 5 bases from V and 1 from J, leaving 8 bases between them. This CDR3 comprises 13 residues. This CDR3 reads CASSVTWNTEAFF. In nucleotides, the CDR3 is TGTGCCAGCAGCGTCACATGGAACACTGAAGCTTTCTTT.

V is TRBV18 and J is TRBJ1-2, with 7 bases matching TRBD1. Germline V gives CDR1 KGHSH, CDR2 LQKENI. J was trimmed by 7 bases and V by 2 bases; bases with no gene match: 7. The CDR3 extends over 14 amino acids. CDR3 nucleotide sequence: TGTGCCAGCTCACCAAACACAGGGGAAGCTGGCTACACCTTC. Translated, it gives CASSPNTGEAGYTF.

This clone was counted once. The chain uses TRBV7-9 and TRBJ2-1, with 10 bases lining up with TRBD2. From germline, CDR1 is SEHNR and CDR2 FQNEAQ (reference sequence). The CDR3 is 13 residues long. Trimming cost V 9 bases and J 10 bases; bases outside gene matches: 9. The CDR3 spells CARATSGTEEQFF. The CDR3 region has the DNA TGTGCCAGAGCAACTAGCGGGACCGAAGAGCAGTTCTTC. Full variable domain (rest looked up from reference TRBV7-9 and TRBJ2-1): DTGVSQNPRHKITKRGQNVTFRCDPISEHNRLYWYRQTLGQGPEFLTYFQNEAQLEKSRLLSDRFSAERPKGSFSTLEIQRTEQGDSAMYLCARATSGTEEQFFGPGTRLTVL.

A few counts support this clone. This chain connects TRBV5-6 to TRBJ2-7, with TRBD2 identical over 12 bases. In germline, CDR1 is SGHDT, CDR2 YYEEEE. This CDR3 is built from 16 residues. J lost 1 base, V lost 0 bases, and 2 bases had no gene match. CDR3 sequence reads: CASSLASGGASYEQYF. The CDR3 DNA follows: TGTGCCAGCAGCTTGGCTAGCGGGGGGGCGTCCTACGAGCAGTACTTC.

The gene calls are TRBV30 and TRBJ1-2; maybe TRBD1 (5 bases). Per germline, CDR1 GTSNPN and CDR2 SVGIG (reference sequence). This CDR3 is 14 amino acids long. Deletions cut 4 bases from V and 0 bases from J, with 12 bases between. DNA for the CDR3: TGTGCCTGGATAGGGCCAGGGACTAACTATGGCTACACCTTC. Protein sequence: CAWIGPGTNYGYTF.

This chain joins TRBV2 and TRBJ2-5; the D gene is possibly TRBD1 (6 bases). The length of the CDR3 is 14 residues. The V end was cut by 1 base, the J end by 2 bases, with 8 bases between. Germline V lookup: CDR1 SNHLY, CDR2 FYNNEI. CDR3 amino acids: CASSEEQGQETQYF. The CDR3, as DNA: TGTGCCAGCAGTGAAGAGCAGGGGCAAGAGACCCAGTACTTC.

The chain recombines TRBV6-5 with TRBJ1-3; D not certain. The V end was cut by 6 bases, the J end by 4 bases, with 16 bases between. This CDR3 is 15 amino acids long. CDR1 MNHEY and CDR2 SVGAGI come from the germline V gene. The CDR3 DNA reads as TGTGCCAGCAGCCCCTTTAGCGGGTTAGGAAACACCATATATTTT. Amino acid sequence: CASSPFSGLGNTIYF.

The J gene is TRBJ1-2, the V gene TRBV7-9; 7 bases align to TRBD1. This CDR3 contains 16 residues. The V segment lost 6 bases and the J segment 4 bases; nucleotides outside the gene matches: 14. Germline CDR1 reads SEHNR; CDR2 reads FQNEAQ (reference sequence). The CDR3 region has the DNA TGTGCCAGCAGTCGTTCTTATGAGACAGGGCGCTATGGCTACACCTTC. The encoded protein is CASSRSYETGRYGYTF.

V is TRBV3-1 (or the pseudogene TRBV3-2) and J is TRBJ1-1; perhaps TRBD1 as D (6 bases). Looked up from germline, CDR1 is LGHDT and CDR2 is YNNKEL (reference sequence). The ends were cut back, 2 bases at V and 4 bases at J, with 8 bases in the middle. The CDR3 has 13 amino acids. The chain's CDR3 is CASSQYRVTEAFF. Written as DNA, the CDR3 is TGTGCCAGCAGCCAATACAGGGTCACTGAAGCTTTCTTT.